The clone carrying this TCR beta chain was observed a single time. Its antigen is undetermined. This entry comes from a study of cytomegalovirus exposure and HLA in healthy donors. Whole-study results and caveats: Upon later analysis, HLA-associated TCR beta chains proved more clonally expanded than other, equally common chains.

In the PCR, 60 Vbeta and 13 Jbeta primers were used. Data came from immunoSEQ multiplex PCR; TCRdb stores just in-frame clones and leaves some out. Of around 200,000 clones listed, more than 70% were seen once; the top ten hold about 5%. CDR1 and CDR2 from the germline V gene are SGHTA and FQGNSA. Trimming removed 2 bases from V and 2 bases from J, with 11 bases in between. The CDR3 is 15 residues long. The clonotype comes from a man aged 30 to 45 in good health and CMV-seropositive. The rearrangement joins TRBV7-2 to TRBJ2-3; D is uncertain. What was sequenced was PBMCs. Written as DNA, the CDR3 is TGTGCCAGCAGCTTAAGTCTGCAGATCACAGATACGCAGTATTTT. The encoded protein is CASSLSLQITDTQYF.